This T cell receptor beta chain was identified in a study of CD8+ T cells in alopecia areata. Overall study context: Twice a day, 5 to 10 mg of oral tofacitinib was administered to treated patients. Severity was scored as percentage of affected scalp area in treated patients. Study-level points and caveats: Scalp lesions, especially in alopecia totalis/universalis, had higher clonality than normal scalp.

To note about this clone: Antigen: not known.

The treatment: oral pan-JAK inhibitor, 5-10 mg twice daily. Those with alopecia areata gave lesional scalp punch biopsies and peripheral blood. cDNA reverse transcribed from extracted RNA served as the sequencing template. The assay was immunoSEQ multiplex PCR, and TCRdb's table has in-frame clones only and misses some. The data hold 110,000 to 150,000 clones, with 45% to 65% observed a single time. Germline V gives CDR1 SGHDT, CDR2 YYEEEE. The CDR3 length is 13 residues. V was shortened by 4 bases and J by 0 bases, with 8 bases between the two germline ends. The receptor's source is a human donor with alopecia areata. The sample consisted of CD8+ T cells sorted from blood, taken at week 4, from a patient treated with tofacitinib. The chain links TRBV5-6 to TRBJ2-7, with a weak D call TRBD2 (6 bases). DNA for the CDR3: TGTGCCAGCAGCCCCGGGGGCTCCTACGAGCAGTACTTC. It specifies CASSPGGSYEQYF.